This T cell receptor beta chain was identified during a study of CD8+ T cells in alopecia areata. Study-wide points: Sharing of TCR sequences between patients (possibly for HLA-related reasons) was less clear than in mice. A large proportion of expanded lesional clones were detected persisting in scalp and blood during tofacitinib. The link between baseline CD8+ expansion and response remains uncertain with one nonresponder.

Specified treatment: oral pan-JAK inhibitor, 5-10 mg twice daily. PBMCs served as the source from which CD4+ and CD8+ T cells were sorted. The CDR3 has 15 amino acids. V was pared by 2 bases and J by 8 bases, with 13 bases between. Germline loops: CDR1 SNHLY, CDR2 FYNNEI. Once RNA had been extracted, it was reverse transcribed into cDNA to act as the sequencing template. Assay: immunoSEQ multiplex PCR; the TCRdb copy retains only in-frame clones and omits some. Of approximately 280,000 clones in the sample, 58% were seen once. In regard to this clone: Its antigen is undetermined.

The material sequenced was CD4+ T cells sorted from blood, taken at week 24, from a patient treated with tofacitinib. The TCR sequence derives from a human donor with alopecia areata. J is TRBJ1-6 and V is TRBV2; D remains unclear. The CDR3 protein is CASSERAPGHSPLHF. CDR3 sequence (DNA): TGTGCCAGCAGTGAACGGGCCCCAGGCCATTCACCCCTCCACTTT.